The clone carrying this TCR beta chain was picked up a small number of times. Libraries were prepared by immunoSEQ multiplex PCR; TCRdb keeps only in-frame clonotypes and omits some of them. The profile shows more than 55,000 clones, over 70% of them singletons. V lost 7 bases and J lost 2, with 10 bases in between. This CDR3 spans 13 amino acids. CDR1 is MNHNS and CDR2 is SASEGT in the germline V gene. This specimen belongs to a study of OX40 agonist ivuxolimab in advanced cancers. Overall study: A partial response was reached by three patients: one with hepatocellular carcinoma and two with cutaneous melanoma.

Sequences were derived from CD4+ or CD8+ T cells sorted from blood, sampled in a trial of the OX40 agonist ivuxolimab. This chain links TRBV6-1 with TRBJ2-3; D gene unclear. This TCR came from an adult with an advanced solid tumor such as melanoma, head and neck, liver or kidney cancer. The CDR3 region is CASTRNPTDTQYF. The CDR3 DNA reads as TGTGCCAGCACTAGAAACCCCACAGATACGCAGTATTTT.